This passage covers 2 T cell receptor beta chains from one sample sequenced in a study of T-cell memory formation after mild COVID-19. TCRdb reprocessed the 5' RACE reads via MiXCR and lists one record per CDR3 protein. The data contain fewer than 60,000 distinct CDR3 sequences, approximately 12% of them seen just once; the ten biggest clones take up over 20%. The sequencing input was PBMCs or a T cell subset sorted from them (not recorded which). Receptors were obtained from a young man who had mild COVID-19 (a few samples of this study predate the infection). Cell type and time point are not known.

The chain has TRBV3-1 and TRBJ2-1, with 8 bases lining up with TRBD1. V lost 1 base, J lost 7 bases, and 3 bases stayed unmatched. The CDR3 is 14 residues long. The germline gives CDR1 LGHDT, CDR2 YNNKEL (reference sequence). CDR3 nucleotide sequence: TGTGCCAGCAGCCAAGGCTACAGGGGGAATGAGCAGTTCTTC. Protein sequence: CASSQGYRGNEQFF.

In its sample, this clonotype was seen many times. V is TRBV20-1 and J is TRBJ2-7; TRBD2 might be the D (6 bases). Between the trimmed V and J ends, which lost 3 bases and 4 bases, there was a span of 16 bases. Germline V gives CDR1 DFQATT, CDR2 SNEGSKA (reference sequence). This CDR3 contains 14 residues. DNA of the CDR3: TGCAGTGCTAGGGGGCTTTCGCGGGGTTACGAGCAGTACTTC. Protein sequence: CSARGLSRGYEQYF.